This TCR beta chain was sequenced for a study of T cell repertoires in cytomegalovirus infection. Across the study: Used in the study were CMV epitopes, some recently identified and HLA-C-restricted, others well-studied and HLA-B-restricted. An indication of both CMV infection and matching HLA type came from public TCR beta signatures. General observations from the study: Individuals carrying CMV plus the relevant HLA were identified by cumulative frequency of public TCR beta families. It was HLA-C-restricted CMV-specific TCR beta clonotypes that dominated the response ex vivo.

V lost 1 base and J 7 bases, leaving 25 bases between the germline ends. The CDR3 sequence is 19 residues long. Germline V gives CDR1 SEHNR, CDR2 FQNEAQ (reference sequence). TCRdb reprocessed the reads via MiXCR and lists one record per CDR3 protein. This sample has about 160,000 distinct CDR3 sequences, with 20% to 25% found just once. This clonotype was picked up a small number of times. Its antigen is not known. The material sequenced was CD8+ T cells from cultured PBMCs, taken from culture after CMV antigen stimulation. The source of this sequence is a human donor in good health (CMV status not recorded). Some clones in this sample may be carry-over from other donors' samples. The V gene is TRBV7-9, the J gene TRBJ2-2, with a weak D call TRBD2 (6 bases). CDR3 nucleotide sequence: TGTGCCAGCAGCTTAGTTACTCTTCTACTAGCTGGCTCAGACGGGGAGCTGTTTTTT. Translated, it gives CASSLVTLLLAGSDGELFF.